Shown below are 26 T cell receptor beta chains from a single sample sequenced in a study of T cell responses to AZD1222 COVID-19 vaccine. The assay was immunoSEQ multiplex PCR, and TCRdb's table has in-frame clones only and misses some. The sample shows over 120,000 clones, approximately 85% of them seen only once. The source was peripheral blood, collected on day 0 of AZD1222 vaccination. The receptors stem from an adult in good health.

J is TRBJ1-2 and V is TRBV11-2, with D unclear. Germline assignment: CDR1 SGHAT and CDR2 FQNNGV. Trimming shortened V by 3 bases and J by 0 bases, and 8 bases separated the two germline ends. This CDR3 has 14 amino acids. In DNA form, the CDR3 reads TGTGCCAGCAGCTTCGGCGGTACTAACTATGGCTACACCTTC. This gives the protein CASSFGGTNYGYTF.

The gene calls are TRBV7-9 and TRBJ2-5, with TRBD2 as a possible D gene (6 bases). The CDR3 extends over 14 amino acids. V was cut by 1 base and J by 10 bases, with 16 bases left in between. The germline V gene has CDR1 SEHNR and CDR2 FQNEAQ (reference sequence). Here the CDR3 DNA reads TGTGCCAGCAGCTTAGGCGGGGACCAGGTGATCCAGTACTTC. This encodes CASSLGGDQVIQYF.

The V gene is TRBV6-5, the J gene TRBJ1-1, with D perhaps matching TRBD1 (5 bases). Germline CDR1 reads MNHEY; CDR2 reads SVGAGI. The CDR3 is 11 residues long. Between the trimmed V and J ends, which lost 7 bases and 10 bases, there was a span of 13 bases. As DNA, the CDR3 is TGTGCCAGCATCGCCACAGGCGGAGCTTTCTTT. It is translated as CASIATGGAFF.

The chain combines TRBV21-1 with TRBJ2-7; TRBD2 is taken as the D call from the table, unchecked against the DNA. TRBV21-1 is a documented pseudogene. This CDR3 is 15 amino acids long. Here the CDR3 reads CASSSGTSGGYEQYF. Written as DNA, the CDR3 is TGTGCCAGCAGCTCCGGGACTAGCGGAGGTTACGAGCAGTACTTC.

The chain has TRBV5-4 and TRBJ2-2; TRBD1 matches 9 bases. Germline V CDR1 and CDR2: SGHNT, YYREEE (reference sequence). V lost 4 bases and J lost 2; bases outside the gene matches: 3. The length of the CDR3 is 15 residues. The CDR3 loop reads CASSRDRANTGELFF. The CDR3 DNA reads as TGTGCCAGCAGCCGGGACAGGGCTAACACCGGGGAGCTGTTTTTT.

The rearrangement joins TRBV10-3 to TRBJ2-6; D is undetermined. This CDR3 contains 13 residues. Germline CDR1 reads ENHRY; CDR2 reads SYGVKD. The ends were cut back, 7 bases at V and 2 bases at J, with 6 bases in the middle. In nucleotides, the CDR3 is TGTGCCATCACATCCCCTGGGGCCAACGTCCTGACTTTC. The encoded protein is CAITSPGANVLTF.

The gene calls are TRBV4-2 and TRBJ1-6, with TRBD1 matching over 7 bases. This CDR3 has 13 amino acids. Germline values: CDR1 LGHNA, CDR2 YNFKEQ. V lost 10 bases, J lost 8 bases, and 8 bases stayed unmatched. CDR3 sequence reads: CAIGGGSDSPLHF. CDR3 nucleotides: TGTGCCATTGGAGGGGGCTCGGATTCACCCCTCCACTTT.

The genes are TRBV27 and TRBJ1-6, with D uncertain. The CDR3 has 13 residues. The germline gives CDR1 MNHEY, CDR2 SMNVEV (reference sequence). Trimming took off 2 bases at V and 11 bases at J, with 10 bases between the two ends. CDR3 nucleotide sequence: TGTGCCAGCAGTTTAGGGTTCCGGGCACCCCTCCACTTT. This codes for CASSLGFRAPLHF.

The V and J genes are TRBV12-2 and TRBJ1-3. TRBV12-2 is a listed pseudogene. The CDR3 length is 16 residues. DNA for the CDR3: TGTGCAAGTCGCTCAAATAGTAGGCTCTCTGGAAACACCATATATTTT. Translation gives CASRSNSRLSGNTIYF.

The CDR3 DNA sequence: TGTGCCAGCAGACACTTCACCGGGACGGCCCTTGAAGCTTTCTTT. Protein sequence: CASRHFTGTALEAFF. The rearrangement uses TRBV5-8 and TRBJ1-1, with D tentatively TRBD1 (5 bases). This CDR3 contains 15 residues. Trimming shortened V by 5 bases and J by 7 bases, and 21 bases separated the two germline ends. The germline V gene has CDR1 SGHTS and CDR2 YDEGEE. The complete variable domain, with remaining parts taken from reference TRBV5-8 and TRBJ1-1, reads EAGVTQSPTHLIKTRGQQATLRCSPISGHTSVYWYQQALGLGLQFLLWYDEGEERNRGNFPPRFSGRQFPNYSSELNVNALELEDSALYLCASRHFTGTALEAFFGQGTRLTVV.

The V and J genes are TRBV18 and TRBJ2-7; D perhaps matches TRBD1 (5 bases). The CDR3 is made up of 13 amino acids. Trimming shortened V by 2 bases and J by 3 bases, and 8 bases separated the two germline ends. Germline lookup yields CDR1 KGHSH and CDR2 LQKENI. The CDR3 sequence: CASSPGRDYEQYF. The CDR3 coding sequence is TGTGCCAGCTCACCAGGCAGGGACTACGAGCAGTACTTC.

CDR3 residues: CASSLFMGEGPYGYTF. In DNA, the CDR3 is TGTGCCAGCAGCCTCTTTATGGGGGAGGGTCCCTATGGCTACACCTTC. This rearrangement joins TRBV7-9 to TRBJ1-2, with D maybe TRBD1 (5 bases). The CDR3 loop spans 16 amino acids. The V end lost 5 bases, the J end lost 4 bases, and 20 bases lay between the germline ends. Germline CDR1 is SEHNR and CDR2 is FQNEAQ (reference sequence).

The chain combines TRBV6-5 with TRBJ1-4; unclear D gene. From germline, CDR1 is MNHEY and CDR2 SVGAGI. The CDR3 has 12 amino acids. V was shortened by 6 bases and J by 8 bases, with 10 bases between the two germline ends. The CDR3 DNA reads as TGTGCCAGCAGAGACCGGCAGGAAAAACTGTTTTTT. It yields the protein CASRDRQEKLFF.

The chain has TRBV28 and TRBJ1-1; D gene ambiguous. This CDR3 is built from 16 residues. Germline V gives CDR1 MDHEN, CDR2 SYDVKM. The V and J ends lost 8 bases and 0 bases respectively, with 19 bases between them. The CDR3 region is CASGVSLALLNTEAFF. The CDR3 nucleotides read TGTGCCAGCGGGGTTTCCCTAGCATTACTGAACACTGAAGCTTTCTTT.

The chain recombines TRBV7-9 with TRBJ2-7; D possibly matches TRBD1 or TRBD2 (5 bases each). This CDR3 comprises 12 residues. Germline CDR1 reads SEHNR; CDR2 reads FQNEAQ (reference sequence). V lost 0 bases to trimming and J lost 6 bases, with 6 bases between them. CDR3 bases: TGTGCCAGCAGCTTAGCGGGGGTCGAGCAGTACTTC. Translating gives CASSLAGVEQYF.

The chain has TRBV5-6 and TRBJ1-3; D uncertain. This CDR3 has 15 residues. V lost 1 base and J lost 1, with 9 bases in between. CDR1 is SGHDT, CDR2 YYEEEE, per germline. The CDR3 region has the DNA TGTGCCAGCAGCTTGAGGCTGGGGTCTGGAAACACCATATATTTT. It yields the protein CASSLRLGSGNTIYF. Full variable domain (remainder filled in from reference TRBV5-6 and TRBJ1-3): DAGVTQSPTHLIKTRGQQVTLRCSPKSGHDTVSWYQQALGQGPQFIFQYYEEEERQRGNFPDRFSGHQFPNYSSELNVNALLLGDSALYLCASSLRLGSGNTIYFGEGSWLTVV.

The rearrangement links TRBV20-1 to TRBJ1-1; D is uncertain. Between the trimmed V and J ends, which lost 6 bases and 6 bases, there was a span of 11 bases. The V gene's germline CDR1 is DFQATT and CDR2 SNEGSKA (reference sequence). This CDR3 contains 11 residues. CDR3 DNA: TGCAGTGCGGATCAGAGGGCTGAAGCTTTCTTT. This sequence encodes CSADQRAEAFF.

The gene calls are TRBV12-3 or TRBV12-4 and TRBJ1-1; D ambiguous. This CDR3 has 13 residues. The V and J ends lost 11 bases and 1 base respectively, with 14 bases between them. The CDR3 region is CAGTRESNTEAFF. CDR3 DNA: TGTGCCGGAACCCGGGAATCGAACACTGAAGCTTTCTTT.

V is TRBV28 and J is TRBJ1-2; possible D gene TRBD1, 6 bases. In germline, CDR1 is MDHEN, CDR2 SYDVKM. The V end lost 8 bases, the J end lost 4 bases, and 23 bases lay between the germline ends. CDR3 length equals 16 residues. For the CDR3, the DNA is TGTGCCAGCTTTTACGGGGGGCGAGCCTACTCCTATGGCTACACCTTC. Protein: CASFYGGRAYSYGYTF.

The chain carries TRBV12-3 or TRBV12-4 and TRBJ2-7; no firm D call. V lost 6 bases, J lost 3 bases, and 9 bases lay in between. This CDR3 spans 12 amino acids. This CDR3 is CASSPGLYEQYF. The CDR3 bases are TGTGCCAGCAGCCCCGGTCTCTACGAGCAGTACTTC.

This chain connects TRBV19 to TRBJ1-6; 9 bases line up with TRBD1. The CDR3 spans 14 residues. Germline V CDR1 and CDR2: LNHDA, SQIVND (reference sequence). V shed 3 bases and J 10 bases; nucleotides not matched to a gene: 4. CDR3 coding DNA: TGTGCCAGTAGTATCACAGGGGGCCAATCACCCCTCCACTTT. It yields the protein CASSITGGQSPLHF.

This chain links TRBV27 with TRBJ2-3, with D maybe TRBD1 (5 bases). With 0 bases removed from V and 6 bases from J, the gap between germline ends came to 10 bases. Germline assignment: CDR1 MNHEY and CDR2 SMNVEV (reference sequence). The CDR3 is 14 residues long. In nucleotides, the CDR3 is TGTGCCAGCAGTTTATCGCAGGGTGGTGATACGCAGTATTTT. Translation gives CASSLSQGGDTQYF.

DNA for the CDR3: TGTGCCAGCAGCCAAGACTTGGGACCGGTCTATGGCTACACCTTC. Translation: CASSQDLGPVYGYTF. The rearrangement uses TRBV4-2 and TRBJ1-2; possibly TRBD1 for D (5 bases). Trimming cost V 0 bases and J 4 bases, with 12 bases left between them. This CDR3 is 15 amino acids long. Germline lookup yields CDR1 LGHNA and CDR2 YNFKEQ.

The chain links TRBV4-1 to TRBJ1-5; tentative D call: TRBD1 (6 bases). Germline V gene lookup returns CDR1 MGHRA and CDR2 YSYEKL. The ends were cut back, 1 base at V and 1 base at J, with 14 bases in the middle. This CDR3 spans 17 amino acids. CDR3 region: CASSQGGRGGSNQPQHF. CDR3 DNA: TGCGCCAGCAGCCAAGGTGGCAGGGGCGGGAGCAATCAGCCCCAGCATTTT.

The CDR3 coding sequence is TGTGCCACCCGGGGGGAAGGGGTAGGCTATGGCTACACCTTC. Translating it yields CATRGEGVGYGYTF. V gene TRBV28 combines with J gene TRBJ1-2; D may be TRBD1 (5 bases). V was cut by 10 bases and J by 4 bases, with 19 bases left in between. In germline, CDR1 is MDHEN, CDR2 SYDVKM. This CDR3 has 14 amino acids.

A remark on this clone: The junction departs from germline at one end; a sequencing error may be responsible. The chain is built from TRBV27 and TRBJ2-3, with 10 bases lining up with TRBD2. This CDR3 contains 15 residues. Per the germline V gene, CDR1 is MNHEY and CDR2 is SMNVEV (reference sequence). The CDR3 nucleotides are TGTGCCAGCAGCCCCACAATGGCTAGCGGGGGTGCAGTTAATTTT. This codes for CASSPTMASGGAVNF.